One and the same sample provided the 10 T cell receptor beta chains below, sequenced in a study of chemoradiotherapy in HPV16-positive cancers. Profiled with immunoSEQ multiplex PCR; TCRdb holds only in-frame clones, not every one. The sample carries about 7,400 clones, roughly four fifths recorded once. Specimen: tumor tissue, collected from a patient who underwent chemoradiotherapy. These TCRs come from a human donor with HPV-associated anogenital cancer.

The genes are TRBV5-1 and TRBJ2-5, with no clear D. Germline V gives CDR1 SGHRS, CDR2 YFSETQ. V was clipped by 0 bases and J by 7 bases, with 16 bases between them. This CDR3 has 15 residues. The CDR3 loop is CASSLDAAEVRTQYF. The CDR3 nucleotides are TGCGCCAGCAGCTTGGACGCAGCCGAAGTGAGGACCCAGTACTTC.

V gene TRBV27 combines with J gene TRBJ2-2; 9 nucleotides match TRBD2. With V trimmed by 10 bases and J by 5 bases, 8 bases remained unmatched. In germline, CDR1 is MNHEY, CDR2 SMNVEV (reference sequence). The CDR3 sequence is 14 residues long. The CDR3 sequence is CATQSGGLTGELFF. CDR3 nucleotide sequence: TGTGCCACTCAAAGCGGGGGGCTAACCGGGGAGCTGTTTTTT.

The genes are TRBV6-1 and TRBJ1-5; 10 nucleotides align to TRBD1. V was pared by 6 bases and J by 5 bases, with 4 bases of the junction left unmatched. CDR1 and CDR2 from the germline V gene are MNHNS and SASEGT. The CDR3 is 14 residues long. In nucleotides, the CDR3 is TGTGCCAGCAGGGGGACAGGGGACCATCAGCCCCAGCATTTT. It translates to CASRGTGDHQPQHF.

The chain joins TRBV27 to TRBJ1-4; perhaps TRBD1 as D (6 bases). Trimming took off 6 bases at V and 7 bases at J, with 15 bases between the two ends. The germline CDR1 and CDR2 sequences are MNHEY and SMNVEV (reference sequence). The CDR3 loop spans 14 amino acids. The CDR3 sequence is CASRSTGGAEKLFF. In nucleotides, the CDR3 is TGTGCCAGCAGATCGACAGGAGGGGCTGAAAAACTGTTTTTT.

The V and J genes are TRBV5-6 and TRBJ2-3, with 8 bases identical to TRBD2. CDR3 length equals 16 residues. V shed 4 bases, J shed 11 bases, and the junction held 18 bases outside the gene matches. Per the germline V gene, CDR1 is SGHDT and CDR2 is YYEEEE. CDR3 protein: CASSQLAESTGIRQYF. CDR3 coding DNA: TGTGCCAGCAGCCAACTAGCGGAATCCACTGGAATCAGGCAGTATTTT.

The V gene is TRBV18, the J gene TRBJ2-2; 7 positions agree with TRBD2. This CDR3 has 16 amino acids. Trimming at V came to 2 bases and at J to 2 bases, leaving 5 bases not matched to a gene. Per the germline V gene, CDR1 is KGHSH and CDR2 is LQKENI. The CDR3 DNA follows: TGTGCCAGCTCACCAGCCAGCGGGACCAACACCGGGGAGCTGTTTTTT. Its protein is CASSPASGTNTGELFF.

In DNA, the CDR3 is TGTGCCAGCAGCTTAGGGGGGGCAGGGACTGAAGCTTTCTTT. Amino acid sequence: CASSLGGAGTEAFF. The chain recombines TRBV7-9 with TRBJ1-1; D is possibly TRBD1 (6 bases). The germline V gene encodes CDR1 SEHNR and CDR2 FQNEAQ (reference sequence). The CDR3 has 14 amino acids. Between the trimmed V and J ends, which lost 1 base and 5 bases, there was a span of 11 bases. Full variable domain (outside the CDR3, taken from reference TRBV7-9 and TRBJ1-1): DTGVSQNPRHKITKRGQNVTFRCDPISEHNRLYWYRQTLGQGPEFLTYFQNEAQLEKSRLLSDRFSAERPKGSFSTLEIQRTEQGDSAMYLCASSLGGAGTEAFFGQGTRLTVV.

The gene calls are TRBV5-1 and TRBJ2-5, with 7 bases lining up with TRBD1. Looked up from germline, CDR1 is SGHRS and CDR2 is YFSETQ. CDR3 length equals 15 residues. J was trimmed by 5 bases and V by 4 bases; bases with no gene match: 11. The CDR3 bases are TGCGCCAGCAGCCCAAGACAGGGTCAGGGGGAGACCCAGTACTTC. Protein sequence: CASSPRQGQGETQYF.

The chain joins TRBV7-2 to TRBJ2-5, with TRBD1 identical over 10 bases. The CDR3 has 14 amino acids. CDR1 and CDR2 (germline): SGHTA, FQGNSA. V dropped 5 bases and J dropped 7; count of bases not matched to a gene: 7. The CDR3 is CASSQRQGAATQYF. CDR3 nucleotide sequence: TGTGCCAGCAGCCAACGACAGGGGGCAGCGACCCAGTACTTC.

The chain joins TRBV5-5 to TRBJ1-4, with TRBD1 as a possible D gene (5 bases). The ends were cut back, 5 bases at V and 4 bases at J, with 12 bases in the middle. The CDR3 runs 14 residues. Germline V gene data show CDR1 as SGHKS and CDR2 as YYEKEE (reference sequence). Written as DNA, the CDR3 is TGTGCCAGCAGTTGGGACGGATATAATGAAAAACTGTTTTTT. This codes for CASSWDGYNEKLFF.